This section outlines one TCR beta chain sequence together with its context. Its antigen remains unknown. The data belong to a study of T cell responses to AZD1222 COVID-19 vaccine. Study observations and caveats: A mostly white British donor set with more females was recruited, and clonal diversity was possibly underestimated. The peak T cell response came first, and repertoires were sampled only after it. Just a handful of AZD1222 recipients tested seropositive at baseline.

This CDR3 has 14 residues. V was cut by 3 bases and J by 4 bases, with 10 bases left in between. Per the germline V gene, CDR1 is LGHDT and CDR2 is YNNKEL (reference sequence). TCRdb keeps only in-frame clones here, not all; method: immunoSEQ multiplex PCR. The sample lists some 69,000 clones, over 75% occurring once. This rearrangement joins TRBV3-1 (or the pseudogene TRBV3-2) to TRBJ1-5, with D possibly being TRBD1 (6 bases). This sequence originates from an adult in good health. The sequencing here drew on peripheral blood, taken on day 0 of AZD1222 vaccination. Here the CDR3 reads CASSHGQQNQPQHF. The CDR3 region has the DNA TGTGCCAGCAGCCATGGACAGCAGAATCAGCCCCAGCATTTT.